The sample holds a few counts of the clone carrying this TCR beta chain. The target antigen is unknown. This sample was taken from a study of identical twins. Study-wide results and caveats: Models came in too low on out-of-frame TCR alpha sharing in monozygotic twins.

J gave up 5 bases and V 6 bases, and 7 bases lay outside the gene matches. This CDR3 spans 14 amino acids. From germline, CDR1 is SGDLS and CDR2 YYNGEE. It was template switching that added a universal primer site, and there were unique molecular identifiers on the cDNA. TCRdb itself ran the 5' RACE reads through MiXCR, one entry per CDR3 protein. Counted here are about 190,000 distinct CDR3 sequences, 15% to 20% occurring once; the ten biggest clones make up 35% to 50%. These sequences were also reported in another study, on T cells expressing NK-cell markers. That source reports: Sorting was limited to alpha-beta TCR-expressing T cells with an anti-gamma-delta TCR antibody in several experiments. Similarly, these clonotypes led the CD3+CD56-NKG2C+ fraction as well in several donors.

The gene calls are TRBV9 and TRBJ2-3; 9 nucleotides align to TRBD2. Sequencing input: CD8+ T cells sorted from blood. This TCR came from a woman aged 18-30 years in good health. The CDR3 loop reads CASNLAGPLDTQYF. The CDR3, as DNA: TGTGCCAGCAACCTAGCGGGACCTCTAGATACGCAGTATTTT. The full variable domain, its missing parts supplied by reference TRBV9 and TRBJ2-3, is DSGVTQTPKHLITATGQRVTLRCSPRSGDLSVYWYQQSLDQGLQFLIQYYNGEERAKGNILERFSAQQFPDLHSELNLSSLELGDSALYFCASNLAGPLDTQYFGPGTRLTVL.